What follows describes a single TCR beta chain. This CDR3 comprises 14 residues. Germline CDR1 and CDR2: LNHDA and SQIVND (reference sequence). The junction had 14 bases not matched to a gene; V was cut back by 11 bases and J by 9 bases. The record originates from a study of shared clonotypes between healthy human individuals. Study details: Three plates each covered CD4 naive and memory; CD8 naive two, CD8 memory one.

The assay was immunoSEQ multiplex PCR, and TCRdb's table has in-frame clones only and misses some. Of 2 million to 3 million clones in the sample, 90% to 95% are singletons; the top ten hold approximately 0.36%. The sequenced sample was naive CD4+ T cells from PBMCs. The subset: CD45RA+ positively selected. The sequence derives from a man in his late teens or twenties in good health. Some clones in this sample may be carry-over from other donors' samples. The chain is built from TRBV19 and TRBJ2-1, with 9 bases lining up with TRBD2. Here the CDR3 reads CAAQGGGRAVEQFF. For the CDR3, the DNA is TGTGCCGCCCAAGGGGGCGGGAGGGCCGTTGAGCAGTTCTTC.